The next 15 T cell receptor beta chains were all read from a single sample in a study of cytomegalovirus exposure and HLA in healthy donors. Use of 60 Vbeta and 13 Jbeta primers characterized the PCR. Using immunoSEQ multiplex PCR, the repertoire was profiled, and TCRdb retains in-frame clones only, with some absent. The sample carries around 100,000 clones, 84% recorded once. The sample was PBMCs. All receptors derive from a woman aged 18-35 years in good health and CMV-seropositive.

This CDR3 is CASSFQGGEAFF. CDR3 nucleotides: TGTGCCAGCAGCTTTCAGGGGGGTGAAGCTTTCTTT. The V call is TRBV11-2, the J call TRBJ1-1; 7 positions match TRBD1. Trimming took 3 bases from V and 7 from J; bases not matched to a gene: 2. Germline V lookup: CDR1 SGHAT, CDR2 FQNNGV. This CDR3 comprises 12 residues.

This sequence joins TRBV5-1 and TRBJ1-4, with 12 bases that match TRBD1. The CDR3 consists of 18 residues. J gave up 3 bases and V 7 bases, and 13 bases lay outside the gene matches. Germline loops: CDR1 SGHRS, CDR2 YFSETQ. CDR3 nucleotides: TGCGCCAGCGGAGAGGGACAGGGGGCCCAACTCCCTAATGAAAAACTGTTTTTT. This translates into CASGEGQGAQLPNEKLFF.

The rearrangement joins TRBV5-1 to TRBJ2-1; D perhaps matches TRBD2 (6 bases). Germline CDR1 SGHRS, CDR2 YFSETQ. This CDR3 comprises 14 residues. V lost 2 bases to trimming and J lost 8 bases, with 14 bases between them. In DNA form, the CDR3 reads TGCGCCAGCAGCTTCGGGGCGGGAAGGGATGAGCAGTTCTTC. It translates to CASSFGAGRDEQFF.

This chain links TRBV5-4 with TRBJ2-5; D is perhaps TRBD1 (6 bases). Germline V gene lookup returns CDR1 SGHNT and CDR2 YYREEE (reference sequence). The CDR3 runs to 14 residues. Trimming shortened V by 4 bases and J by 4 bases, and 14 bases separated the two germline ends. The CDR3 sequence: CASSSQGSRETQYF. As DNA, the CDR3 is TGTGCCAGCAGCAGCCAGGGGAGCCGAGAGACCCAGTACTTC.

The chain combines TRBV7-9 with TRBJ2-7; D ambiguous. The CDR3 contains 14 residues. V was trimmed by 1 base and J by 2 bases, leaving 9 bases between them. Germline assignment: CDR1 SEHNR and CDR2 FQNEAQ (reference sequence). Written as DNA, the CDR3 is TGTGCCAGCAGCTTAGAGAGCCCAACCTACGAGCAGTACTTC. It encodes CASSLESPTYEQYF.

V and J are TRBV5-4 and TRBJ1-4; the D gene is possibly TRBD1 (5 bases). V lost 4 bases and J lost 7, with 17 bases in between. The length of the CDR3 is 15 residues. Per the germline V gene, CDR1 is SGHNT and CDR2 is YYREEE (reference sequence). CDR3 sequence: CASSLTQGMSEKLFF. Written as DNA, the CDR3 is TGTGCCAGCAGCCTGACGCAGGGAATGTCTGAAAAACTGTTTTTT.

The chain has TRBV28 and TRBJ1-3; 8 bases align to TRBD1. The V gene end was trimmed by 6 bases and the J gene end by 3 bases; junction bases not matched to a gene: 7. Germline assignment: CDR1 MDHEN and CDR2 SYDVKM. The CDR3 spans 15 residues. CDR3 sequence reads: CASSPGQGLGNTIYF. In DNA form, the CDR3 reads TGTGCCAGCAGCCCCGGACAGGGTCTTGGAAACACCATATATTTT.

The genes are TRBV27 and TRBJ1-2; D is unclear. Germline-derived CDR1 and CDR2 are MNHEY and SMNVEV (reference sequence). This CDR3 spans 13 amino acids. Trimming shortened V by 2 bases and J by 1 base, and 5 bases separated the two germline ends. CDR3 sequence: CASSLNSNYGYTF. CDR3 coding DNA: TGTGCCAGCAGTTTAAACAGTAACTATGGCTACACCTTC.

J is TRBJ2-7 and V is TRBV9; the D gene is possibly TRBD1 (5 bases). This CDR3 comprises 13 residues. The germline gives CDR1 SGDLS, CDR2 YYNGEE. V lost 3 bases to trimming and J lost 7 bases, with 14 bases between them. The CDR3 sequence is CASSASTGAEQYF. The DNA for the CDR3 is TGTGCCAGCAGCGCGTCGACTGGGGCTGAGCAGTACTTC.

V gene TRBV28 combines with J gene TRBJ2-7; D may be TRBD1 (6 bases). CDR1 is MDHEN and CDR2 is SYDVKM in the germline V gene. This CDR3 is 16 amino acids long. The V end lost 5 bases, the J end lost 7 bases, and 24 bases lay between the germline ends. This chain's CDR3 is CASSSRDTSLFEEQYF. CDR3 coding DNA: TGTGCCAGCAGTAGCCGGGACACCTCACTATTCGAGGAGCAGTACTTC.

The V call is TRBV29-1, the J call TRBJ1-1; TRBD1 matches 8 bases. V was pared by 5 bases and J by 4 bases, with 15 bases of the junction left unmatched. The CDR3 covers 16 residues. Germline loops: CDR1 SQVTM, CDR2 ANQGSEA. The CDR3 DNA reads as TGCAGCGTTTTTACCCAAGGGGACAGGAGGGGCACTGAAGCTTTCTTT. Residues: CSVFTQGDRRGTEAFF.

This chain connects TRBV4-1 to TRBJ2-7; possibly TRBD2 for D (6 bases). Germline V gene sequence: CDR1 MGHRA, CDR2 YSYEKL. V lost 3 bases, J lost 6 bases, and 21 bases lay in between. The CDR3 length is 16 residues. CDR3 protein: CASSHAGLRYSGEQYF. In nucleotides, the CDR3 is TGCGCCAGCAGCCACGCGGGACTTAGGTATTCCGGCGAGCAGTACTTC.

The gene calls are TRBV4-2 and TRBJ2-5; 7 bases line up with TRBD2. The CDR3 sequence is 16 residues long. The V and J ends lost 1 base and 2 bases, in that order; junction bases with no gene match: 7. Per the germline V gene, CDR1 is LGHNA and CDR2 is YNFKEQ. This chain's CDR3 is CASSQGNSGLQETQYF. In DNA, the CDR3 is TGTGCCAGCAGCCAAGGAAATAGCGGGTTGCAAGAGACCCAGTACTTC.

This chain connects TRBV5-1 to TRBJ1-1; D gene ambiguous. V gave up 0 bases and J gave up 4 bases, with 16 bases separating them. CDR1 SGHRS and CDR2 YFSETQ come from the germline V gene. The CDR3 length is 16 residues. The CDR3 is CASSLDGNSRRTEAFF. The CDR3 DNA reads TGCGCCAGCAGCTTGGACGGGAACAGTCGGCGCACTGAAGCTTTCTTT. Full variable domain (missing parts from reference TRBV5-1 and TRBJ1-1): KAGVTQTPRYLIKTRGQQVTLSCSPISGHRSVSWYQQTPGQGLQFLFEYFSETQRNKGNFPGRFSGRQFSNSRSEMNVSTLELGDSALYLCASSLDGNSRRTEAFFGQGTRLTVV.

The CDR3 loop is CASSLAAAGEYNEQFF. CDR3 nucleotide sequence: TGTGCCAGCAGCTTGGCCGCGGCGGGAGAGTACAATGAGCAGTTCTTC. V and J are TRBV5-6 and TRBJ2-1, with 7 bases aligning to TRBD2. Trimming took 0 bases from V and 4 from J; bases not matched to a gene: 7. The CDR3 is 16 amino acids. The germline V gene has CDR1 SGHDT and CDR2 YYEEEE.